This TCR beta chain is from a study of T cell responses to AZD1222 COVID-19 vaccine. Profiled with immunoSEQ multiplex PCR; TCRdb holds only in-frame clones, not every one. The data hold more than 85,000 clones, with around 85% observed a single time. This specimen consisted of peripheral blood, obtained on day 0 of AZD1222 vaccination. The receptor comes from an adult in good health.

The DNA for the CDR3 is TGTGCCAGCAGGCCCGGGACAGGGAGCTACGAGCAGTACTTC. Its translation is CASRPGTGSYEQYF. The chain combines TRBV7-9 with TRBJ2-7, with 9 bases that match TRBD1. The J segment lost 3 bases and the V segment lost 6 bases, leaving 6 bases of the junction unmatched. Germline lookup yields CDR1 SEHNR and CDR2 FQNEAQ (reference sequence). CDR3 length: 14 residues.